Sequencing of this T cell receptor beta chain was carried out in a study of T cell changes during pregnancy in multiple sclerosis. The table came from immunoSEQ multiplex PCR; TCRdb's copy has only in-frame clones and leaves some out. The table shows 93,000 or so clones, with 85% to 95% occurring only once. This CDR3 region has 16 residues. The ends were cut back, 1 base at V and 2 bases at J, with 12 bases in the middle. CDR1 is SEHNR, CDR2 FQNEAQ, per germline (reference sequence). The TCR was taken from a female donor with multiple sclerosis, enrolled in a pregnancy study. V usage is TRBV7-9 and J usage is TRBJ2-1; maybe TRBD1 (5 bases). The sample in question was peripheral blood, obtained after pregnancy. The CDR3 spells CASSLDGRGPYNEQFF. CDR3 nucleotide sequence: TGTGCCAGCAGCTTAGATGGTAGGGGTCCCTACAATGAGCAGTTCTTC.